The 32 T cell receptor beta chains below were found in one sample sequenced in a study of shared clonotypes between healthy human individuals. Assay: immunoSEQ multiplex PCR; the TCRdb copy retains only in-frame clones and omits some. The sample shows approximately 500,000 clones, approximately 79% of them seen only once. Sequencing was performed on PBMCs. Source of these receptors: a woman aged 40 to 50 in good health. Some clones in this sample may be carry-over from other donors' samples.

The chain joins TRBV9 to TRBJ1-2; D not resolved. Trimming stripped 6 bases from V and 2 bases from J, with 14 bases between. The CDR3 has 14 residues. CDR1 SGDLS and CDR2 YYNGEE come from the germline V gene. The CDR3 DNA reads TGTGCCAGCACCCCTCGGGGTACGAACTATGGCTACACCTTC. This encodes CASTPRGTNYGYTF.

This chain uses TRBV7-3 with TRBJ1-5; D gene uncertain. V lost 2 bases and J lost 0, with 5 bases in between. The CDR3 has 14 residues. CDR1 and CDR2 (germline): SGHTA, FQGTGA. In nucleotides, the CDR3 is TGTGCCAGCAGCTTAGCCCTTAGCAATCAGCCCCAGCATTTT. Translated: CASSLALSNQPQHF.

This chain uses TRBV6-5 with TRBJ1-6; possibly TRBD1 for D (5 bases). CDR1 MNHEY and CDR2 SVGAGI come from the germline V gene. The V end lost 2 bases, the J end lost 7 bases, and 15 bases lay between the germline ends. The CDR3 extends over 16 amino acids. CDR3 DNA sequence: TGTGCCAGCAGTTACCGCCCTAGGGGAGAGAATTCACCCCTCCACTTT. It is translated as CASSYRPRGENSPLHF.

This chain uses TRBV7-2 with TRBJ2-1, with D unclear. Germline assignment: CDR1 SGHTA and CDR2 FQGNSA. With 1 base removed from V and 0 bases from J, the gap between germline ends came to 10 bases. This CDR3 is built from 16 residues. The CDR3 coding sequence is TGTGCCAGCAGCTTAGATGGCGCCAGCTCCTACAATGAGCAGTTCTTC. Protein: CASSLDGASSYNEQFF.

CDR3 coding DNA: TGTGCCAGCAGTTCCCTCGACAGGGGCCCTGGAAACACCATATATTTT. Translated, it gives CASSSLDRGPGNTIYF. The rearrangement uses TRBV28 and TRBJ1-3; TRBD1 agrees at 8 bases. Germline trimming cut 4 bases from V and 2 bases from J; bases unmatched to any gene: 7. Germline V gene data show CDR1 as MDHEN and CDR2 as SYDVKM. This CDR3 is built from 16 residues. Complete variable domain (other parts from reference TRBV28 and TRBJ1-3): DVKVTQSSRYLVKRTGEKVFLECVQDMDHENMFWYRQDPGLGLRLIYFSYDVKMKEKGDIPEGYSVSREKKERFSLILESASTNQTSMYLCASSSLDRGPGNTIYFGEGSWLTVV.

This chain joins TRBV6-1 and TRBJ1-3; no firm D call. The germline V gene encodes CDR1 MNHNS and CDR2 SASEGT. The CDR3 runs to 15 residues. V was cut by 1 base and J by 0 bases, with 7 bases left in between. The CDR3 spells CASSEVAASGNTIYF. Written as DNA, the CDR3 is TGTGCCAGCAGTGAAGTGGCGGCCTCTGGAAACACCATATATTTT.

V and J are TRBV7-3 and TRBJ2-3; 9 bases match TRBD2. After removal of 2 bases from V and 1 base from J, the junction contained 4 bases not matched to a gene. The CDR3 is 16 amino acids. Germline CDR1 and CDR2: SGHTA and FQGTGA. In DNA, the CDR3 is TGTGCCAGCAGCTTAGGCCTAGCGGGACGCACAGATACGCAGTATTTT. Its translation: CASSLGLAGRTDTQYF.

The chain uses TRBV2 and TRBJ1-2; weak D call: TRBD1 (5 bases). V was shortened by 1 base and J by 4 bases, with 13 bases between the two germline ends. CDR1 SNHLY and CDR2 FYNNEI come from the germline V gene. This CDR3 contains 15 residues. CDR3 sequence: CASSEEGGDGYGYTF. CDR3 nucleotides: TGTGCCAGCAGTGAAGAGGGAGGGGATGGCTATGGCTACACCTTC.

The chain links TRBV20-1 to TRBJ2-1; no clear D. The length of the CDR3 is 11 residues. The ends were cut back, 3 bases at V and 9 bases at J, with 9 bases in the middle. CDR1 DFQATT and CDR2 SNEGSKA come from the germline V gene (reference sequence). CDR3 in DNA: TGCAGTGCTAGCTTAGTGTCTGAGCAGTTCTTC. Its translation is CSASLVSEQFF.

The chain uses TRBV9 and TRBJ2-4; D possibly uses TRBD1 or TRBD2 (5 bases each). The CDR3 is made up of 16 amino acids. Trimming pared 3 bases from V and 0 bases from J, leaving 13 bases between. From germline, CDR1 is SGDLS and CDR2 YYNGEE. The CDR3 sequence is CASSDSRDQAKNIQYF. The CDR3 DNA is TGTGCCAGCAGCGATAGCAGGGACCAAGCCAAAAACATTCAGTACTTC.

This rearrangement joins TRBV5-1 to TRBJ1-4; TRBD1 is a possible D gene (6 bases). The V end was cut by 0 bases, the J end by 7 bases, with 13 bases between. Germline assignment: CDR1 SGHRS and CDR2 YFSETQ. This CDR3 is built from 15 residues. DNA for the CDR3: TGCGCCAGCAGCTTGGCCGCGGGGGCGCGTGAAAAACTGTTTTTT. Its translation: CASSLAAGAREKLFF.

This clone has just one count. The chain carries TRBV5-1 and TRBJ2-1, with TRBD2 matching 13 bases. Germline values: CDR1 SGHRS, CDR2 YFSETQ. CDR3 length: 16 residues. V lost 4 bases to trimming and J lost 7 bases; unmatched junction nucleotides: 8. CDR3 residues: CASSAPGLAGFNEQFF. The CDR3 nucleotides read TGCGCCAGCAGCGCGCCGGGACTAGCGGGATTTAATGAGCAGTTCTTC.

V gene TRBV29-1 combines with J gene TRBJ1-4; D is undetermined. There are 14 residues in the CDR3. V was pared by 6 bases and J by 0 bases, with 11 bases between. Germline V gene sequence: CDR1 SQVTM, CDR2 ANQGSEA. The CDR3 is CSVGEGATNEKLFF. The CDR3 bases are TGCAGCGTGGGTGAGGGCGCAACTAATGAAAAACTGTTTTTT.

This clone was seen a single time. Other nucleotide sequences in the sample specify the same CDR3. The rearrangement uses TRBV18 and TRBJ2-1; D call uncertain. The length of the CDR3 is 13 residues. V dropped 0 bases and J dropped 4 bases, with 4 bases sitting between them. In germline, CDR1 is KGHSH, CDR2 LQKENI. CDR3 protein: CASSPPSYNEQFF. The CDR3 DNA reads TGTGCCAGCTCACCACCTTCATACAATGAGCAGTTCTTC.

This chain joins TRBV7-9 and TRBJ2-1; tentatively, D is TRBD1 (6 bases). Germline-derived CDR1 and CDR2 are SEHNR and FQNEAQ (reference sequence). V lost 3 bases and J lost 9, with 30 bases in between. There are 19 residues in the CDR3. This CDR3 is CASSFRGTLADKGPSEQFF. CDR3 DNA sequence: TGTGCCAGCAGCTTCAGGGGTACCCTTGCGGACAAGGGGCCTAGTGAGCAGTTCTTC. The whole variable domain, remainder taken from reference TRBV7-9 and TRBJ2-1, is DTGVSQNPRHKITKRGQNVTFRCDPISEHNRLYWYRQTLGQGPEFLTYFQNEAQLEKSRLLSDRFSAERPKGSFSTLEIQRTEQGDSAMYLCASSFRGTLADKGPSEQFFGPGTRLTVL.

This chain connects TRBV4-2 to TRBJ2-5; 9 nucleotides line up with TRBD1. J was trimmed by 5 bases and V by 4 bases; bases with no gene match: 11. The CDR3 is 16 amino acids. Germline V lookup: CDR1 LGHNA, CDR2 YNFKEQ. The CDR3 spells CASSPRSTGGRETQYF. The CDR3 region has the DNA TGTGCCAGCAGCCCCAGGTCCACAGGGGGCAGGGAGACCCAGTACTTC.

The V call is TRBV6-6, the J call TRBJ1-2, with D unresolved. CDR3 length: 14 residues. Germline assignment: CDR1 MNHNY and CDR2 SVGAGI (reference sequence). Trimming took 5 bases from V and 4 from J, leaving 14 bases between them. CDR3 loop: CASSPSSLSYGYTF. DNA for the CDR3: TGTGCCAGCAGTCCTTCGTCCCTGAGCTATGGCTACACCTTC.

The genes are TRBV5-6 and TRBJ1-1; D gene unclear. The germline V and J ends were trimmed by 0 bases and 1 base, with 10 bases remaining between them. The CDR3 spans 15 residues. Germline lookup yields CDR1 SGHDT and CDR2 YYEEEE. The CDR3 DNA reads TGTGCCAGCAGCTTGGTGGTCACCACGAACACTGAAGCTTTCTTT. Amino acid sequence: CASSLVVTTNTEAFF. Combining the CDR3 with reference TRBV5-6 and TRBJ1-1 gives the whole variable domain DAGVTQSPTHLIKTRGQQVTLRCSPKSGHDTVSWYQQALGQGPQFIFQYYEEEERQRGNFPDRFSGHQFPNYSSELNVNALLLGDSALYLCASSLVVTTNTEAFFGQGTRLTVV.

With respect to this clone: The junction and the germline gene differ at one end; a read error may be behind it. The J gene is TRBJ2-7, the V gene TRBV13, with D maybe TRBD1 (5 bases). There are 13 residues in the CDR3. Per germline, CDR1 PRHDT and CDR2 FYEKMQ (reference sequence). The CDR3 is CASSLGEGWEQYF. The CDR3 coding sequence is TGTGCCAGCAGCCTAGGGGAAGGGTGGGAGCAGTACTTC.

With respect to this clone: This sample includes further DNA sequences coding for the same CDR3. In DNA form, the CDR3 reads TGTGCCAGTAGCGTACAGGGGGCGCAGCCCCAGCATTTT. Its protein is CASSVQGAQPQHF. The chain employs TRBV19 and TRBJ1-5, with TRBD1 matching 9 bases. Germline CDR1 is LNHDA and CDR2 is SQIVND (reference sequence). V lost 6 bases and J lost 7; bases outside the gene matches: 4. The CDR3 extends over 13 amino acids.

This CDR3 is CASKHGGGYEQYF. CDR3 in DNA: TGTGCCAGCAAACATGGGGGGGGCTACGAGCAGTACTTC. The chain joins TRBV5-6 to TRBJ2-7; 7 bases are a match to TRBD2. The CDR3 runs 13 residues. The V gene end was trimmed by 6 bases and the J gene end by 3 bases; junction bases not matched to a gene: 6. The V gene's germline CDR1 is SGHDT and CDR2 YYEEEE.

CDR3 nucleotides: TGTGCCAGCAGTCGGACTCAAAAGACCTACGAGCAGTACTTC. Protein sequence: CASSRTQKTYEQYF. This chain links TRBV28 with TRBJ2-7; D is possibly TRBD2 (5 bases). This CDR3 is built from 14 residues. Germline loops: CDR1 MDHEN, CDR2 SYDVKM. V was clipped by 5 bases and J by 2 bases, with 13 bases between them.

This sequence joins TRBV19 and TRBJ1-2; D gene uncertain. This CDR3 region has 12 residues. Trimming stripped 3 bases from V and 4 bases from J, with 6 bases between. Germline V gene sequence: CDR1 LNHDA, CDR2 SQIVND (reference sequence). DNA for the CDR3: TGTGCCAGTAGTATGTTCGGCTATGGCTACACCTTC. It encodes CASSMFGYGYTF.

The chain couples TRBV7-3 to TRBJ2-3, with D perhaps TRBD1 (6 bases). The germline V gene has CDR1 SGHTA and CDR2 FQGTGA. V was cut by 5 bases and J by 0 bases, with 9 bases left in between. The CDR3 length is 14 residues. The CDR3 coding sequence is TGTGCCAGCAGCCAGGGACATAGCACAGATACGCAGTATTTT. This codes for CASSQGHSTDTQYF.

J is TRBJ2-3 and V is TRBV7-2; D is ambiguous. The CDR3 totals 13 residues. CDR1 and CDR2 from the germline V gene are SGHTA and FQGNSA. V dropped 4 bases and J dropped 0 bases, with 5 bases sitting between them. This chain's CDR3 is CASSSDSTDTQYF. In DNA form, the CDR3 reads TGTGCCAGCAGCTCGGACAGCACAGATACGCAGTATTTT.

The chain joins TRBV5-1 to TRBJ2-1; D not resolved. The CDR3 runs 16 residues. Per germline, CDR1 SGHRS and CDR2 YFSETQ. Trimming took off 0 bases at V and 8 bases at J, with 18 bases between the two ends. This CDR3 reads CASSLESVQDGDEQFF. Here the CDR3 DNA reads TGCGCCAGCAGCTTGGAGAGTGTTCAAGATGGAGATGAGCAGTTCTTC.

This clone was seen once. The CDR3 DNA sequence: TGCGCCAGCAGCTTGGAGACAACCGGGACTAGTCAGTTCTTC. This sequence encodes CASSLETTGTSQFF. This rearrangement joins TRBV5-1 to TRBJ2-1; 8 bases are a match to TRBD2. There are 14 residues in the CDR3. With 0 bases clipped from V and 13 bases from J, the junction kept 9 bases outside the gene matches. Germline CDR1 and CDR2: SGHRS and YFSETQ.

The V call is TRBV27, the J call TRBJ2-7; TRBD2 might be the D (5 bases). CDR3 length equals 15 residues. CDR1 MNHEY and CDR2 SMNVEV come from the germline V gene (reference sequence). V was trimmed by 5 bases and J by 6 bases, leaving 20 bases between them. The CDR3 DNA sequence: TGTGCCAGCAGTGCCAGACTACGACTTCGCGCCGAGCAGTACTTC. Amino acids: CASSARLRLRAEQYF.

This clone has a handful of counts. V and J are TRBV5-8 and TRBJ2-1, with 9 bases lining up with TRBD2. V was pared by 5 bases and J by 4 bases, with 7 bases of the junction left unmatched. CDR3 length: 15 residues. Germline CDR1 and CDR2: SGHTS and YDEGEE. This chain's CDR3 is CASSYQREAYNEQFF. Here the CDR3 DNA reads TGTGCCAGCAGTTACCAGCGGGAGGCTTACAATGAGCAGTTCTTC.

This clone has ten or more counts. This CDR3 reads CASSLGSANEKLFF. DNA for the CDR3: TGTGCCAGTAGTTTAGGGTCGGCTAATGAAAAACTGTTTTTT. The rearrangement joins TRBV19 to TRBJ1-4, with no clear D. Trimming left V 5 bases short and J 3 bases short, with 10 bases between. Germline CDR1 reads LNHDA; CDR2 reads SQIVND (reference sequence). The CDR3 runs to 14 residues.

This rearrangement joins TRBV6-5 to TRBJ2-3, with D hard to call. Trimming removed 6 bases at V and 1 base at J, with 14 bases between. Germline loops: CDR1 MNHEY, CDR2 SVGAGI. There are 15 residues in the CDR3. The CDR3 coding sequence is TGTGCCAGCAGCCAGAGGAGAGTGGGCACAGATACGCAGTATTTT. This gives the protein CASSQRRVGTDTQYF.

The chain carries TRBV4-1 and TRBJ1-1; TRBD1 aligns across 7 bases. Germline trimming cut 1 base from V and 3 bases from J; bases unmatched to any gene: 5. Germline CDR1 reads MGHRA; CDR2 reads YSYEKL. The length of the CDR3 is 15 residues. The CDR3 loop is CASSQVYGQDTEAFF. CDR3 in DNA: TGCGCCAGCAGCCAAGTGTATGGACAGGACACTGAAGCTTTCTTT.